Presented here are 26 T cell receptor beta chains from one specimen sequenced in a study of cytomegalovirus exposure and HLA in healthy donors. The PCR used 60 Vbeta and 13 Jbeta primers. Sequenced by immunoSEQ multiplex PCR; TCRdb stores in-frame clones only, minus some. The sample shows under 200,000 clones, 79% of them seen only once. The sequenced sample was PBMCs. The receptors come from a man aged 40-49 years in good health and CMV-seronegative.

A few counts support this clone. V and J are TRBV19 and TRBJ1-4; TRBD1 aligns across 10 bases. The CDR3 covers 14 residues. J lost 10 bases, V lost 9 bases, and 11 bases had no gene match. The germline CDR1 and CDR2 sequences are LNHDA and SQIVND (reference sequence). This chain's CDR3 is CASTSGTGVGKLFF. Here the CDR3 DNA reads TGTGCCAGCACCTCCGGGACAGGGGTAGGAAAACTGTTTTTT.

This chain connects TRBV4-3 to TRBJ2-5; maybe TRBD2 (5 bases). The J call could be wrong; TRBJ2-7 is a better fit for the DNA end. The CDR3 runs to 15 residues. Germline-derived CDR1 and CDR2 are LGHNA and YSLEER. CDR3 coding DNA: TGCGCCAGCAGCCACACCCGCGGGTTCTCCTACGAGCAGTACTTC. Protein: CASSHTRGFSYEQYF.

For this clone: One junction end does not reproduce the germline sequence, and a read error may be involved. The chain combines TRBV10-3 with TRBJ2-3; perhaps TRBD2 as D (6 bases). Germline V gene lookup returns CDR1 ENHRY and CDR2 SYGVKD. CDR3 length: 13 amino acids. The CDR3 DNA follows: TGTGCCATCTCCCAACTAAAGGGACTTCCCACGGATTTT. Amino acid sequence: CAISQLKGLPTDF.

This chain links TRBV7-9 with TRBJ2-1; TRBD1 is a possible D gene (5 bases). The CDR3 is 12 amino acids. Germline CDR1 reads SEHNR; CDR2 reads FQNEAQ (reference sequence). Trimming cost V 3 bases and J 9 bases, with 9 bases left between them. For the CDR3, the DNA is TGTGCCAGCAGCTTTGTGACAGCTGAGCAGTTCTTC. This gives the protein CASSFVTAEQFF. Full variable domain (rest looked up from reference TRBV7-9 and TRBJ2-1): DTGVSQNPRHKITKRGQNVTFRCDPISEHNRLYWYRQTLGQGPEFLTYFQNEAQLEKSRLLSDRFSAERPKGSFSTLEIQRTEQGDSAMYLCASSFVTAEQFFGPGTRLTVL.

Concerning this clone itself: Germline and junction disagree at one end, which may indicate a read error. V gene TRBV7-7 combines with J gene TRBJ2-5, with 8 bases fitting TRBD1. CDR1 and CDR2 from the germline V gene are SSHAT and FNYEAQ (reference sequence). This CDR3 comprises 14 residues. DNA for the CDR3: TGTGCTAGCAGCTTGGACAGGGCCCAAGAGACCCAGTACTTC. The encoded protein is CASSLDRAQETQYF.

V usage is TRBV5-6 and J usage is TRBJ2-7; no reliable D call. CDR1 and CDR2 (germline): SGHDT, YYEEEE. The ends were cut back, 2 bases at V and 1 base at J, with 7 bases in the middle. The CDR3 has 13 residues. This CDR3 is CASSFTGSYEQYF. CDR3 bases: TGTGCCAGCAGCTTTACGGGTTCCTACGAGCAGTACTTC.

This clone is a singleton in its sample. The chain recombines TRBV25-1 with TRBJ2-7; 8 bases map to TRBD1. V shed 10 bases, J shed 7 bases, and the junction held 12 bases outside the gene matches. The germline V gene has CDR1 MGHDK and CDR2 SYGVNS. The CDR3 loop spans 13 amino acids. CDR3 DNA sequence: TGTGCCACCCAGGGGGCAGGTCTAAGTGAGCAGTACTTC. Translated, it gives CATQGAGLSEQYF.

The gene calls are TRBV5-1 and TRBJ2-3; TRBD2 aligns across 15 bases. The CDR3 sequence is 18 residues long. CDR1 is SGHRS and CDR2 is YFSETQ in the germline V gene. With V trimmed by 4 bases and J by 1 base, 7 bases remained unmatched. Here the CDR3 reads CASSSGLAGGPRTDTQYF. The DNA for the CDR3 is TGCGCCAGCAGCAGCGGACTAGCGGGAGGGCCTCGCACAGATACGCAGTATTTT.

The chain recombines TRBV29-1 with TRBJ1-4; TRBD1 is a possible D gene (5 bases). The V and J ends lost 5 bases and 6 bases respectively, with 7 bases between them. This CDR3 region has 11 residues. Germline V gene data show CDR1 as SQVTM and CDR2 as ANQGSEA. The CDR3 sequence is CSVFRDEKLFF. In DNA, the CDR3 is TGCAGCGTTTTCAGGGATGAAAAACTGTTTTTT.

This chain links TRBV6-5 with TRBJ2-5; D may match TRBD1 or TRBD2 (6 bases each). Near its end, the DNA agrees better with TRBJ2-7, so the J call may be wrong. From germline, CDR1 is MNHEY and CDR2 SVGAGI. The CDR3 length is 12 residues. CDR3 sequence reads: CASSSGGGEQYF. The CDR3 nucleotides are TGTGCCAGCAGTTCAGGAGGGGGCGAGCAGTACTTC.

V usage is TRBV10-3 and J usage is TRBJ1-5; no clear D gene. Germline CDR1 is ENHRY and CDR2 is SYGVKD. This CDR3 is 12 amino acids long. V gave up 2 bases and J gave up 9 bases, with 8 bases separating them. The CDR3 spells CAISEARGPQHF. The CDR3 DNA follows: TGTGCCATCAGTGAGGCCCGGGGGCCCCAGCATTTT.

This rearrangement joins TRBV6-5 to TRBJ2-7; 7 bases fit TRBD2. In germline, CDR1 is MNHEY, CDR2 SVGAGI. This CDR3 region has 13 residues. V was clipped by 5 bases and J by 2 bases; unmatched bases: 3. The CDR3 is CASSISGTYEQYF. In DNA, the CDR3 is TGTGCCAGCAGTATCAGCGGGACCTACGAGCAGTACTTC.

This chain connects TRBV29-1 to TRBJ1-2, with D perhaps matching TRBD1 (5 bases). Germline V gene sequence: CDR1 SQVTM, CDR2 ANQGSEA. The CDR3 is made up of 14 amino acids. V lost 0 bases and J lost 5, with 13 bases in between. The CDR3 DNA is TGCAGCGTTGAAGATGGGGCGTCTAGGTATGGCTACACCTTC. Its translation is CSVEDGASRYGYTF.

The CDR3, as DNA: TGCGCCAGCAGCCAAGACGGACAGGGGCCTACGAACACCATATATTTT. Encoded protein: CASSQDGQGPTNTIYF. The J gene is TRBJ1-3, the V gene TRBV4-1, with 9 bases lining up with TRBD1. The CDR3 has 16 residues. V was pared by 0 bases and J by 7 bases, with 7 bases of the junction left unmatched. Germline CDR1 MGHRA, CDR2 YSYEKL.

The chain joins TRBV7-8 to TRBJ2-1; 10 bases fit TRBD2. The V gene end was trimmed by 2 bases and the J gene end by 2 bases; junction bases not matched to a gene: 6. Per germline, CDR1 SGHVS and CDR2 FQNEAQ. The CDR3 is 17 amino acids. DNA for the CDR3: TGTGCCAGCAGCTTAAGAGGGACTAGCGTAACCTACAATGAGCAGTTCTTC. Amino acids: CASSLRGTSVTYNEQFF.

This clone was counted a single time. The V and J genes are TRBV23-1 and TRBJ2-3; no firm D call. TRBV23-1 counts as an open reading frame of uncertain function. Trimming took 3 bases from V and 4 from J, leaving 14 bases between them. The CDR3 contains 15 residues. This chain's CDR3 is CASSHLLERADTQYF. The DNA for the CDR3 is TGCGCCAGCAGTCACCTTCTAGAACGGGCAGATACGCAGTATTTT.

This rearrangement joins TRBV10-3 to TRBJ2-7, with TRBD2 matching over 9 bases. Germline trimming cut 6 bases from V and 1 base from J; bases unmatched to any gene: 7. Germline V gene lookup returns CDR1 ENHRY and CDR2 SYGVKD. The CDR3 contains 15 residues. The CDR3, as DNA: TGTGCCATCAGGCGACTAGCGGACCCATCCTACGAGCAGTACTTC. It yields the protein CAIRRLADPSYEQYF.

The chain couples TRBV2 to TRBJ2-3, with D possibly matching TRBD2 (6 bases). Trimming pared 6 bases from V and 14 bases from J, leaving 12 bases between. The CDR3 is 10 residues long. Germline CDR1 SNHLY, CDR2 FYNNEI. In DNA, the CDR3 is TGTGCCAGCAGGGGCAGGGAGGCGTATTTT. Its protein is CASRGREAYF.

Regarding this clone: Germline and junction disagree at one end, which may indicate a read error. The chain joins TRBV7-9 to TRBJ2-5; D remains ambiguous. Germline V lookup: CDR1 SEHNR, CDR2 FQNEAQ (reference sequence). The CDR3 contains 14 residues. The CDR3, as DNA: TGTTCCAGCAGCCTTCGACTGGCACAAGAGACCCAGTACTTC. Its protein product is CSSSLRLAQETQYF. Looking up the rest from reference TRBV7-9 and TRBJ2-5 gives the full variable domain: DTGVSQNPRHKITKRGQNVTFRCDPISEHNRLYWYRQTLGQGPEFLTYFQNEAQLEKSRLLSDRFSAERPKGSFSTLEIQRTEQGDSAMYLCSSSLRLAQETQYFGPGTRLLVL.

V usage is TRBV6-6 and J usage is TRBJ2-4; D might be TRBD2 (6 bases). CDR3 length equals 13 residues. CDR1 and CDR2 (germline): MNHNY, SVGAGI (reference sequence). Written as DNA, the CDR3 is TGTGCGGGGGGAGATCGGGACAAAAACATTCAGTACTTC. Protein: CAGGDRDKNIQYF.

This clone turned up a few times. This chain connects TRBV30 to TRBJ1-2, with 8 bases matching TRBD1. The germline CDR1 and CDR2 sequences are GTSNPN and SVGIG (reference sequence). V was clipped by 2 bases and J by 5 bases; unmatched bases: 10. The CDR3 totals 15 residues. This chain's CDR3 is CAWSSGDRLSYGYTF. The CDR3 nucleotides read TGTGCCTGGAGTTCGGGGGACAGGTTATCGTATGGCTACACCTTC.

V usage is TRBV6-1 and J usage is TRBJ2-5; tentatively, D is TRBD1 (6 bases). The CDR3 consists of 15 residues. Germline V gives CDR1 MNHNS, CDR2 SASEGT. Trimming took off 6 bases at V and 2 bases at J, with 16 bases between the two ends. CDR3: CASSYGQGKQETQYF. In nucleotides, the CDR3 is TGTGCCAGCAGCTACGGCCAGGGGAAACAAGAGACCCAGTACTTC.

The chain joins TRBV25-1 to TRBJ2-1; 12 nucleotides align to TRBD2. V dropped 4 bases and J dropped 8; count of bases not matched to a gene: 12. Germline V gene data show CDR1 as MGHDK and CDR2 as SYGVNS. The CDR3 totals 17 residues. CDR3 residues: CASSGGKTSGSTHEQFF. The CDR3 nucleotides read TGTGCCAGCAGTGGTGGCAAGACTAGCGGGAGTACCCATGAGCAGTTCTTC.

V gene TRBV7-2 combines with J gene TRBJ1-1; D remains ambiguous. The CDR3 is made up of 13 amino acids. V was shortened by 1 base and J by 4 bases, with 7 bases between the two germline ends. From germline, CDR1 is SGHTA and CDR2 FQGNSA. CDR3 in amino acids: CASSLEGSTEAFF. CDR3 DNA sequence: TGTGCCAGCAGCTTAGAAGGGAGCACTGAAGCTTTCTTT.

This sequence joins TRBV6-1 and TRBJ1-1; D possibly corresponds to TRBD1 (6 bases). V lost 2 bases and J lost 4, with 11 bases in between. This CDR3 spans 14 amino acids. Germline V CDR1 and CDR2: MNHNS, SASEGT. CDR3 DNA: TGTGCCAGCAGTGAAATACAGGGAACCACTGAAGCTTTCTTT. Residues: CASSEIQGTTEAFF.

This chain's CDR3 is CASSEGSETSVYNEQFF. CDR3 nucleotide sequence: TGCGCCAGCAGTGAGGGATCCGAGACTAGCGTATACAATGAGCAGTTCTTC. The V and J genes are TRBV10-2 and TRBJ2-1; 8 bases match TRBD2. This CDR3 is 17 amino acids long. V was pared by 2 bases and J by 4 bases, with 10 bases of the junction left unmatched. Germline V CDR1 and CDR2: WSHSY, SAAADI.